Listed below are T cell receptor beta chains from one sample, sequenced in a study of cytomegalovirus exposure and HLA in healthy donors. TCRdb's copy holds only in-frame clones and misses some; the assay was immunoSEQ multiplex PCR. Among approximately 140,000 clones listed, around 72% were seen once. Specimen: PBMCs. The receptors derive from a human donor in good health. The CDR3 runs from the conserved cysteine through the conserved F or W. A D gene is named only where the DNA matches it firmly. Clone sizes are given selectively: once, few, many, or a class where the clone is expanded.

j_call: TRBJ1-5
d_call: .
clone_size: .
v_call: TRBV19
cdr3_nt: TGTGCCAGTAGCCGAGGTGTGGGTCAGCCCCAGCATTTT
cdr3_aa: CASSRGVGQPQHF

j_call: TRBJ2-5
d_call: TRBD1
clone_size: .
v_call: TRBV5-1
cdr3_nt: TGCGCCAGCAGCTTCCGGGACAGCCAAGAGACCCAGTACTTC
cdr3_aa: CASSFRDSQETQYF

j_call: TRBJ1-3
d_call: TRBD1
clone_size: few
v_call: TRBV7-9
cdr3_nt: TGTGCCAGCAGCCACCAGGGGGCTGATAGAAACACCATATATTTT
cdr3_aa: CASSHQGADRNTIYF

j_call: TRBJ1-2
d_call: .
clone_size: once
v_call: TRBV2
cdr3_nt: TGTGCCGGTGGAGGAAACTATGGCTACACCTTC
cdr3_aa: CAGGGNYGYTF

j_call: TRBJ2-7
d_call: .
clone_size: .
v_call: TRBV7-2
cdr3_nt: TGTGCCAGCAGCCCGCTGAGACAGCAGTTCGAGCAGTACTTC
cdr3_aa: CASSPLRQQFEQYF

j_call: TRBJ2-7
d_call: TRBD1
clone_size: few
v_call: TRBV5-1
cdr3_nt: TGCGCCAGCAGCTTGGCGGGGACAGGGGGCGAGCAGTACTTC
cdr3_aa: CASSLAGTGGEQYF

j_call: TRBJ2-1
d_call: .
clone_size: .
v_call: TRBV5-1
cdr3_nt: TGCGCCAGCAGCTCACGACAGGATCTCGACAATGAGCAGTTCTTC
cdr3_aa: CASSSRQDLDNEQFF

j_call: TRBJ2-2
d_call: TRBD1
clone_size: .
v_call: TRBV19
cdr3_nt: TGTGCCAGTAGTATAGTCAGGGGGCGCACCGGGGAGCTGTTTTTT
cdr3_aa: CASSIVRGRTGELFF

j_call: TRBJ1-4
d_call: .
clone_size: .
v_call: TRBV2
cdr3_nt: TGTGCCAGCAGACCGGGATCGTATGTTGAAAAACTGTTTTTT
cdr3_aa: CASRPGSYVEKLFF

j_call: TRBJ1-2
d_call: .
clone_size: .
v_call: TRBV7-2
cdr3_nt: TGTGCCAGCCAAGGGTGGAGGAGCTACACCTTC
cdr3_aa: CASQGWRSYTF

j_call: TRBJ2-5
d_call: TRBD1
clone_size: .
v_call: TRBV7-6
cdr3_nt: TGTGCCAGCAGCGGGAGGCAGGGGGCTAGTCGTGGTGAGACCCAGTACTTC
cdr3_aa: CASSGRQGASRGETQYF

j_call: TRBJ1-2
d_call: TRBD1
clone_size: .
v_call: TRBV4-1
cdr3_nt: TGCGCCAGCAGCCAAGGGCCCCAGGGACAGCACCCTTCTCGTGGCTACACCTTC
cdr3_aa: CASSQGPQGQHPSRGYTF

j_call: TRBJ2-5
d_call: .
clone_size: .
v_call: TRBV19
cdr3_nt: TGTGCCAGTAGTATCGGGGTCGGAGAGTGGACCCAGTACTTC
cdr3_aa: CASSIGVGEWTQYF

j_call: TRBJ2-3
d_call: .
clone_size: .
v_call: TRBV11-2
cdr3_nt: TGTGCCAGCAGCTTCCGGGCAGTAGGGGCAGATACGCAGTATTTT
cdr3_aa: CASSFRAVGADTQYF

j_call: TRBJ2-7
d_call: .
clone_size: .
v_call: TRBV11-2
cdr3_nt: TGTGCCAGCAGCTTATCGGACAACTCCTACGAGCAGTACTTC
cdr3_aa: CASSLSDNSYEQYF

j_call: TRBJ2-7
d_call: TRBD2
clone_size: once
v_call: TRBV14
cdr3_nt: TGTGCCAGCAGCCAACTAGCGGGAGGGCAAGAGCAGTACTTC
cdr3_aa: CASSQLAGGQEQYF

j_call: TRBJ2-7
d_call: TRBD2
clone_size: .
v_call: TRBV4-2
cdr3_nt: TGTGCCAGCAGCCAAGAATTGGGACTAGCGGATTCCTACGAGCAGTACTTC
cdr3_aa: CASSQELGLADSYEQYF

j_call: TRBJ2-7
d_call: .
clone_size: .
v_call: TRBV7-9
cdr3_nt: TGTGCCAGCAGCTTCGTAGAGGGATTCTTTTACGAGCAGTACTTC
cdr3_aa: CASSFVEGFFYEQYF

j_call: TRBJ2-7
d_call: TRBD2
clone_size: once
v_call: TRBV7-8
cdr3_nt: TGTGCCAGCACCCACAGAGGGGTAGCGGGGGGGCACGAGCAGTACTTC
cdr3_aa: CASTHRGVAGGHEQYF

j_call: TRBJ1-3
d_call: .
clone_size: .
v_call: TRBV19
cdr3_nt: TGTGCCAGTAGTATCACAGGCGCACCCTCTGGAAACACCATATATTTT
cdr3_aa: CASSITGAPSGNTIYF

j_call: TRBJ2-1
d_call: .
clone_size: few
v_call: TRBV11-3
cdr3_nt: TGTGCCAGCAGCTACCTATCCGACTACAATGAGCAGTTCTTC
cdr3_aa: CASSYLSDYNEQFF

j_call: TRBJ2-1
d_call: TRBD1
clone_size: .
v_call: TRBV7-9
cdr3_nt: TGTGCCAGCAGCGACGGACAGGGGGTCCCTCATGAGCAGTTCTTC
cdr3_aa: CASSDGQGVPHEQFF

j_call: TRBJ1-1
d_call: .
clone_size: .
v_call: TRBV6-5
cdr3_nt: TGTGCCAGCAGTTACTCCGGAGTTAACACTGAAGCTTTCTTT
cdr3_aa: CASSYSGVNTEAFF

j_call: TRBJ1-5
d_call: TRBD1
clone_size: .
v_call: TRBV28
cdr3_nt: TGTGCCAGCAGTTTACTCACAGGGGGACAGCCCCAGCATTTT
cdr3_aa: CASSLLTGGQPQHF

j_call: TRBJ2-7
d_call: TRBD1
clone_size: few
v_call: TRBV14
cdr3_nt: TGTGCCAGCAGCCTCTCCGCCTGGGACAGGAGCTCCTACGAGCAGTACTTC
cdr3_aa: CASSLSAWDRSSYEQYF

j_call: TRBJ2-5
d_call: TRBD2
clone_size: .
v_call: TRBV7-6
cdr3_nt: TGTGCCAGCAGCTTATCAAGACTAGCGGGAGGGTCCCAAGAGACCCAGTACTTC
cdr3_aa: CASSLSRLAGGSQETQYF

j_call: TRBJ1-3
d_call: TRBD1
clone_size: .
v_call: TRBV7-6
cdr3_nt: TGTGCCAGCAGCCTAAACAGGGGGCCTGGAAACACCATATATTTT
cdr3_aa: CASSLNRGPGNTIYF

j_call: TRBJ2-1
d_call: .
clone_size: .
v_call: TRBV5-1
cdr3_nt: TGCGCCAGCAGCTGGGGCGGAGCTAGCTCCTACAATGAGCAGTTCTTC
cdr3_aa: CASSWGGASSYNEQFF

j_call: TRBJ1-2
d_call: .
clone_size: .
v_call: TRBV7-9
cdr3_nt: TGTGCCAGCAGCTTAGGCAGTTCGTCTAACTATGGCTACACCTTC
cdr3_aa: CASSLGSSSNYGYTF

j_call: TRBJ1-4
d_call: .
clone_size: few
v_call: TRBV6-5
cdr3_nt: TGTGCCAGCAGTTGGAACAGAGTCGAAAAACTGTTTTTT
cdr3_aa: CASSWNRVEKLFF

j_call: TRBJ2-1
d_call: TRBD1
clone_size: .
v_call: TRBV10-2
cdr3_nt: TGCGCCAGCAGCGAGACAGGGTTTCGCGATGAGCAGTTCTTC
cdr3_aa: CASSETGFRDEQFF

j_call: TRBJ2-7
d_call: TRBD2
clone_size: once
v_call: TRBV6-5
cdr3_nt: TGTGCCAGCAGCCCAAGCGGGGTCTACGAGCAGTACTTC
cdr3_aa: CASSPSGVYEQYF

j_call: TRBJ1-1
d_call: TRBD1
clone_size: .
v_call: TRBV6-5
cdr3_nt: TGTGCCAGCACTTCAGGGGGCCTGAACACTGAAGCTTTCTTT
cdr3_aa: CASTSGGLNTEAFF

j_call: TRBJ2-3
d_call: TRBD2
clone_size: .
v_call: TRBV30
cdr3_nt: TGTGCCTGGACTGGACTAGGGGCTAGCGGGGAGTACCGACCCCAGGATACGCAGTATTTT
cdr3_aa: CAWTGLGASGEYRPQDTQYF

j_call: TRBJ2-7
d_call: .
clone_size: .
v_call: TRBV5-6
cdr3_nt: TGTGCCAGCAGCCTAAGCGCCGAGCAGTACTTC
cdr3_aa: CASSLSAEQYF

j_call: TRBJ1-4
d_call: TRBD1
clone_size: .
v_call: TRBV4-1
cdr3_nt: TGCGCCAGCAGCCACTCGGACAGGGGGAATGAAAAACTGTTTTTT
cdr3_aa: CASSHSDRGNEKLFF

j_call: TRBJ2-7
d_call: .
clone_size: .
v_call: TRBV7-8
cdr3_nt: TGTGCCAGCAGCTTAGGTCCTCGGGAGCAGTACTTC
cdr3_aa: CASSLGPREQYF

j_call: TRBJ2-1
d_call: .
clone_size: .
v_call: TRBV11-3
cdr3_nt: TGTGCCAGCAGCTTCTCCTCCAATGAGCAGTTCTTC
cdr3_aa: CASSFSSNEQFF

j_call: TRBJ2-5
d_call: TRBD2
clone_size: .
v_call: TRBV7-3
cdr3_nt: TGTGCCAGCAGCTTACAGCGGGGGAAACAAGAGACCCAGTACTTC
cdr3_aa: CASSLQRGKQETQYF

j_call: TRBJ2-3
d_call: .
clone_size: .
v_call: TRBV4-1
cdr3_nt: TGCGCCAGCAGCCAAGACGGTATGTGGAGACCCGGTACAGATACGCAGTATTTT
cdr3_aa: CASSQDGMWRPGTDTQYF

j_call: TRBJ2-2
d_call: .
clone_size: .
v_call: TRBV5-1
cdr3_nt: TGCGCCAGCAGTCCCTTCATCGGGACCGGGGAGCTGTTTTTT
cdr3_aa: CASSPFIGTGELFF

j_call: TRBJ1-4
d_call: .
clone_size: .
v_call: TRBV19
cdr3_nt: TGTGCCAGTAGTATACAGGGTACTAATGAAAAACTGTTTTTT
cdr3_aa: CASSIQGTNEKLFF

j_call: TRBJ2-1
d_call: .
clone_size: once
v_call: TRBV4-1
cdr3_nt: TGCGCCAGCAGCCAGGGGGACAAACGAGTGCAGTTCTTC
cdr3_aa: CASSQGDKRVQFF

j_call: TRBJ2-1
d_call: TRBD1
clone_size: .
v_call: TRBV5-6
cdr3_nt: TGTGCCAGCAGCTCTCGAGCGGGACAGGGTAAAACCTACAATGAGCAGTTCTTC
cdr3_aa: CASSSRAGQGKTYNEQFF

j_call: TRBJ2-3
d_call: TRBD2
clone_size: .
v_call: TRBV7-9
cdr3_nt: TGTGCCAGCAGCTTAGGTACAGCGGGGTCCACAGATACGCAGTATTTT
cdr3_aa: CASSLGTAGSTDTQYF

j_call: TRBJ2-1
d_call: .
clone_size: .
v_call: TRBV5-1
cdr3_nt: TGCGCCAGCAGCTTGAACACCTACAATGAGCAGTTCTTC
cdr3_aa: CASSLNTYNEQFF

j_call: TRBJ1-2
d_call: .
clone_size: .
v_call: TRBV4-1
cdr3_nt: TGCGCCAGCAGCCAAGACAGGGAAAACTATGGCTACACCTTC
cdr3_aa: CASSQDRENYGYTF

j_call: TRBJ2-7
d_call: TRBD2
clone_size: few
v_call: TRBV11-3
cdr3_nt: TGTGCCAGCAGCTTGGGACTAGCGGGGAACAAGCAGTACTTC
cdr3_aa: CASSLGLAGNKQYF

j_call: TRBJ2-7
d_call: .
clone_size: few
v_call: TRBV6-6
cdr3_nt: TGTGCCAGCAGGCTAGCTGACGAGTACGAGCAGTACTTC
cdr3_aa: CASRLADEYEQYF

j_call: TRBJ2-7
d_call: TRBD1
clone_size: .
v_call: TRBV6-1
cdr3_nt: TGTGCCACCGGGGACAGCTACTACGAGCAGTACTTC
cdr3_aa: CATGDSYYEQYF

j_call: TRBJ1-1
d_call: .
clone_size: .
v_call: TRBV4-1
cdr3_nt: TGCGCCAGCAGCCAAATGATACAGGGGAACACTGAAGCTTTCTTT
cdr3_aa: CASSQMIQGNTEAFF

j_call: TRBJ1-4
d_call: TRBD1
clone_size: .
v_call: TRBV5-1
cdr3_nt: TGCGCCAGCAGCTTGGACAGGGGGCGGGAAAAACTGTTTTTT
cdr3_aa: CASSLDRGREKLFF

j_call: TRBJ2-7
d_call: TRBD2
clone_size: .
v_call: TRBV5-1
cdr3_nt: TGCGCCAGCAGCCCGGGTGGTGGCGGGAGAGTCAACGAGCAGTACTTC
cdr3_aa: CASSPGGGGRVNEQYF

j_call: TRBJ2-7
d_call: .
clone_size: .
v_call: TRBV7-6
cdr3_nt: TGTGCCAGCAGCTTACAAGAGGGAAACTACGAGCAGTACTTC
cdr3_aa: CASSLQEGNYEQYF

j_call: TRBJ1-2
d_call: .
clone_size: .
v_call: TRBV2
cdr3_nt: TGTGCCAGTCTGAGGGTCGGAGCTAACTATGGCTACACCTTC
cdr3_aa: CASLRVGANYGYTF

j_call: TRBJ1-2
d_call: .
clone_size: .
v_call: TRBV11-2
cdr3_nt: TGTGCCAGCAGCTTAGTTAGTATTTCTAACTATGGCTACACCTTC
cdr3_aa: CASSLVSISNYGYTF

j_call: TRBJ2-5
d_call: TRBD2
clone_size: .
v_call: TRBV29-1
cdr3_nt: TGCAGCGTAACTAGCGGGGGACTACAAGAGACCCAGTACTTC
cdr3_aa: CSVTSGGLQETQYF